One sample yielded the 14 T cell receptor beta chains listed below, sequenced in a study of T cells in narcolepsy (dated by TCRdb to 2016 to 2018). Library preparation used the immunoSEQ multiplex PCR assay. In its TCRdb copy, this immuneACCESS table keeps in-frame sequences only and misses some clones. Where compared with another copy, unresolved V genes explain less than half of these, and the others have no known cause. Across this sample there are around 42,000 clones, with approximately 89% seen only once. The top ten clones comprise under 1.5% of the sample. Sequenced material: CD45RA- memory CD4+ T cells from PBMCs. The cell subset or site label, read with the paper, signifies: memory T cells sorted ex vivo from peripheral blood. These receptor sequences come from a human donor with narcolepsy.

The gene calls are TRBV29-1 and TRBJ2-1; D remains ambiguous. The CDR3 consists of 13 residues. The germline V gene has CDR1 SQVTM and CDR2 ANQGSEA. V lost 6 bases, J lost 3 bases, and 12 bases lay in between. The CDR3 here is CSVRRSSYNEQFF. The CDR3, as DNA: TGCAGCGTGCGCAGGTCAAGCTACAATGAGCAGTTCTTC.

This clone occurred a few times. The rearrangement joins TRBV6-1 to TRBJ1-4, with no clear D. CDR1 and CDR2 from the germline V gene are MNHNS and SASEGT. V was trimmed by 7 bases and J by 8 bases, leaving 17 bases between them. This CDR3 comprises 14 residues. In nucleotides, the CDR3 is TGTGCCAGCAAAACCGGAGGAGGCGGGGAAAAACTGTTTTTT. Residues: CASKTGGGGEKLFF.

The chain carries TRBV2 and TRBJ1-5, with TRBD1 as a possible D gene (6 bases). The CDR3 spans 15 residues. With 8 bases removed from V and 3 bases from J, the gap between germline ends came to 17 bases. Germline V gene sequence: CDR1 SNHLY, CDR2 FYNNEI. This CDR3 reads CASSTGRTVNQPQHF. DNA of the CDR3: TGTGCCAGCTCAACCGGCAGGACAGTCAATCAGCCCCAGCATTTT.

The chain links TRBV2 to TRBJ2-6; D is perhaps TRBD1 or TRBD2 (5 bases each). The CDR3 is made up of 20 amino acids. Germline loops: CDR1 SNHLY, CDR2 FYNNEI. Trimming stripped 4 bases from V and 0 bases from J, with 22 bases between. The CDR3 spells CASSGRYRTRGSSGANVLTF. The CDR3 coding sequence is TGTGCCAGCAGTGGTAGGTATCGGACGAGGGGATCCTCTGGGGCCAACGTCCTGACTTTC.

The genes are TRBV11-3 and TRBJ2-1; D may be TRBD1 or TRBD2 (5 bases each). Germline CDR1 and CDR2: SGHNT and YENEEA. This CDR3 has 13 amino acids. V lost 3 bases and J lost 6, with 9 bases in between. CDR3 nucleotides: TGTGCCAGCAGCTTTGAGGGGCTCAATGAGCAGTTCTTC. Translation gives CASSFEGLNEQFF. The full variable domain, completed using reference TRBV11-3 and TRBJ2-1, is EAGVVQSPRYKIIEKKQPVAFWCNPISGHNTLYWYLQNLGQGPELLIRYENEEAVDDSQLPKDRFSAERLKGVDSTLKIQPAELGDSAVYLCASSFEGLNEQFFGPGTRLTVL.

The DNA for the CDR3 is TGTGCCAGCAGCGCGGGACAGGGGACTTACAATGAGCAGTTCTTC. Amino acids: CASSAGQGTYNEQFF. The gene calls are TRBV4-2 and TRBJ2-1; 10 bases map to TRBD1. The CDR3 has 15 amino acids. Losses at the gene ends were 5 bases for V and 4 bases for J; bases not matched to a gene: 5. CDR1 and CDR2 from the germline V gene are LGHNA and YNFKEQ.

The chain recombines TRBV29-1 with TRBJ2-5; D might be TRBD1 (5 bases). In germline, CDR1 is SQVTM, CDR2 ANQGSEA. CDR3 size: 11 residues. Trimming took off 5 bases at V and 5 bases at J, with 9 bases between the two ends. CDR3 nucleotides: TGCAGCGTTCTAGGGGTTGAGACCCAGTACTTC. Its translation is CSVLGVETQYF.

V and J are TRBV9 and TRBJ2-3; TRBD2 agrees at 8 bases. This CDR3 has 16 amino acids. J was trimmed by 3 bases and V by 3 bases; bases with no gene match: 9. Germline CDR1 and CDR2: SGDLS and YYNGEE. In DNA, the CDR3 is TGTGCCAGCAGCGCTCCGGGACTAGGAAAAACAGATACGCAGTATTTT. Translating gives CASSAPGLGKTDTQYF.

The rearrangement links TRBV21-1 to TRBJ2-7; the DNA was not compared with TRBD2, the D call given in the table. TRBV21-1 is marked as a pseudogene. This CDR3 comprises 16 residues. As DNA, the CDR3 is TGTGCCAGCAGCGAATGTCATAGCGGGTCTGGCTACGAGCAGTACTTC. Amino acids: CASSECHSGSGYEQYF.

This chain links TRBV4-1 with TRBJ1-1; possible D gene TRBD1, 6 bases. The CDR3 contains 18 residues. V was trimmed by 4 bases and J by 4 bases, leaving 25 bases between them. In germline, CDR1 is MGHRA, CDR2 YSYEKL. CDR3 nucleotide sequence: TGCGCCAGCAGCCCCTCAATATTGGGGATAGGAGGGGGCACTGAAGCTTTCTTT. Residues: CASSPSILGIGGGTEAFF.

The chain links TRBV30 to TRBJ2-7; D remains unclear. This CDR3 has 12 residues. V was shortened by 0 bases and J by 1 base, with 4 bases between the two germline ends. Germline V lookup: CDR1 GTSNPN, CDR2 SVGIG (reference sequence). CDR3 in amino acids: CAWSVRSYEQYF. The CDR3 DNA is TGTGCCTGGAGTGTAAGGTCCTACGAGCAGTACTTC.

The V and J genes are TRBV11-1 and TRBJ2-1, with 10 nucleotides matching TRBD2. The V gene end was trimmed by 1 base and the J gene end by 4 bases; junction bases not matched to a gene: 4. The CDR3 loop spans 16 amino acids. The germline CDR1 and CDR2 sequences are SGHAT and FQDESV (reference sequence). CDR3 bases: TGTGCCAGCAGCTTAGTGGGGACTAGCGCTTACAATGAGCAGTTCTTC. It specifies CASSLVGTSAYNEQFF.

The V and J genes are TRBV7-8 and TRBJ2-3; D ambiguous. V lost 1 base to trimming and J lost 4 bases, with 9 bases between them. This CDR3 comprises 14 residues. Germline CDR1 reads SGHVS; CDR2 reads FQNEAQ. The chain's CDR3 is CASSLVGRADTQYF. As DNA, the CDR3 is TGTGCCAGCAGCTTAGTTGGTCGCGCAGATACGCAGTATTTT.

The rearrangement links TRBV15 to TRBJ2-7, with 8 bases identical to TRBD1. V trimming: 3 bases; J trimming: 2 bases; junction bases outside the gene matches: 9. The CDR3 is made up of 16 amino acids. Germline CDR1 is LNHNV and CDR2 is YYDKDF (reference sequence). The CDR3 DNA is TGTGCCACCAGCAGTGGGGGGACAGGAAATCCCTACGAGCAGTACTTC. As protein: CATSSGGTGNPYEQYF.